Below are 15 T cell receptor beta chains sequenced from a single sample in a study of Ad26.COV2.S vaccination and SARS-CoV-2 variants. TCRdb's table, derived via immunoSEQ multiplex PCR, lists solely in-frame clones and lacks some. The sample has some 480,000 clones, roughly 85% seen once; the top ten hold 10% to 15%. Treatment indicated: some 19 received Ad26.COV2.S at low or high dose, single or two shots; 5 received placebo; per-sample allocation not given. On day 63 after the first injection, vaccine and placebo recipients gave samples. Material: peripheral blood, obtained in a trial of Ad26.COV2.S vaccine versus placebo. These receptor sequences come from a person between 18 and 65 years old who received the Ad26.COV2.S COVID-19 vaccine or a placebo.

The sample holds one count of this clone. The CDR3: CSVETRGRGETQYF. Written as DNA, the CDR3 is TGCAGCGTTGAGACTAGGGGGCGCGGAGAGACCCAGTACTTC. The rearrangement joins TRBV29-1 to TRBJ2-5; D may be TRBD1 (7 bases). V lost 3 bases and J lost 4, with 15 bases in between. Germline CDR1 is SQVTM and CDR2 is ANQGSEA. There are 14 residues in the CDR3.

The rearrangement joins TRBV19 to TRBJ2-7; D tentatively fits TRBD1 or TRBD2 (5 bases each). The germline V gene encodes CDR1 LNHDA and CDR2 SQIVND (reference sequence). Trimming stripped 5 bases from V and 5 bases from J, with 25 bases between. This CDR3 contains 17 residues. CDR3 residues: CASSPPGARVGAHEQYF. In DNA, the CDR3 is TGTGCCAGTAGTCCTCCAGGCGCGAGGGTTGGGGCCCACGAGCAGTACTTC.

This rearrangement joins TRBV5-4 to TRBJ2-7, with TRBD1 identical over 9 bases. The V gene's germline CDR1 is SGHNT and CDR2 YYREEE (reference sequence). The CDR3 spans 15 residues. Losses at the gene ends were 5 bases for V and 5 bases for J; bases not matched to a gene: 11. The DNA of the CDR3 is TGTGCCAGCAGAAAAACAGGGGGCGTTGGCAACGAGCAGTACTTC. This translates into CASRKTGGVGNEQYF.

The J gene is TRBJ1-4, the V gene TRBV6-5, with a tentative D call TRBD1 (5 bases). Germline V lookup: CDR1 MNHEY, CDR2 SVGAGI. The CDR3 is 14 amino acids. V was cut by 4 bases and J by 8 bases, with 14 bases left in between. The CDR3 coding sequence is TGTGCCAGCAGTTCCTCGGGGCGAGGGGAAAAACTGTTTTTT. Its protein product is CASSSSGRGEKLFF.

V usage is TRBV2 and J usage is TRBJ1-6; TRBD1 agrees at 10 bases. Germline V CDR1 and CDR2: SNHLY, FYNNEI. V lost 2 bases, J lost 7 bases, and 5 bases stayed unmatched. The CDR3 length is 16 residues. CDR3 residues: CASSEYLGQGNSPLHF. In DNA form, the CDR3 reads TGTGCCAGCAGTGAATATTTGGGACAGGGGAATTCACCCCTCCACTTT.

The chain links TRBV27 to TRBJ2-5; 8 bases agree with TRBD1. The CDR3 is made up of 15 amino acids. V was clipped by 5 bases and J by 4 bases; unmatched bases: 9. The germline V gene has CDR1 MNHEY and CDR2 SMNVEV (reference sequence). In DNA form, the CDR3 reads TGTGCCAGCAGTCCCACAGGGGGACCCAGAGAGACCCAGTACTTC. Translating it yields CASSPTGGPRETQYF.

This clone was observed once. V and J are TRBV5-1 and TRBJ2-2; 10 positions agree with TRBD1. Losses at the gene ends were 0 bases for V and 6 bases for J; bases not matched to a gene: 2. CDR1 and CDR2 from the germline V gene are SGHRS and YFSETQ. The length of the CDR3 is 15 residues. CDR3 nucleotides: TGCGCCAGCAGCTTGGTAGGACAGGGGGCCGGGGAGCTGTTTTTT. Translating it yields CASSLVGQGAGELFF.

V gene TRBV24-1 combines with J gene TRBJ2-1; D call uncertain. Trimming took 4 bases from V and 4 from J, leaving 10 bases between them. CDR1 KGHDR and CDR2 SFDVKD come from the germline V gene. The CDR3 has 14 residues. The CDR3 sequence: CATSDPPPYNEQFF. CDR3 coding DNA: TGTGCCACCAGTGACCCTCCCCCTTACAATGAGCAGTTCTTC.

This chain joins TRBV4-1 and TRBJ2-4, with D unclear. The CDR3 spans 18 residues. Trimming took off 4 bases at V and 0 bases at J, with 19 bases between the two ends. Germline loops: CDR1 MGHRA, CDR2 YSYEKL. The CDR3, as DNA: TGCGCCAGCAGCCCTCTAACGAAAGAGACCCTAGCCAAAAACATTCAGTACTTC. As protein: CASSPLTKETLAKNIQYF.

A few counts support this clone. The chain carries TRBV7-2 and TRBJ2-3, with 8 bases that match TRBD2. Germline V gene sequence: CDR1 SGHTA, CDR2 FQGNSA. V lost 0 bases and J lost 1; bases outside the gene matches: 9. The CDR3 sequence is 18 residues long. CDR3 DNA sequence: TGTGCCAGCAGCTTAGCGCGGGCGGGAGGTAGGGGCACAGATACGCAGTATTTT. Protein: CASSLARAGGRGTDTQYF.

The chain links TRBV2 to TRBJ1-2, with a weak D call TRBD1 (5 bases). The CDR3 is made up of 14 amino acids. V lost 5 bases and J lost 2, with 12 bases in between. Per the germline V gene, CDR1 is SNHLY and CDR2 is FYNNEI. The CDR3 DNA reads TGTGCCAGCAGTAATCGGGACTCCAACTATGGCTACACCTTC. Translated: CASSNRDSNYGYTF.

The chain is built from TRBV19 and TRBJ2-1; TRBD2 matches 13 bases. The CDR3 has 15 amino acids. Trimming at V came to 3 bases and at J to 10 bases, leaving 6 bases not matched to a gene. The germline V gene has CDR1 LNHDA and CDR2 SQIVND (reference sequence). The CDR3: CASSMITLAGGEQFF. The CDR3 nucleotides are TGTGCCAGTAGTATGATCACACTAGCGGGAGGGGAGCAGTTCTTC.

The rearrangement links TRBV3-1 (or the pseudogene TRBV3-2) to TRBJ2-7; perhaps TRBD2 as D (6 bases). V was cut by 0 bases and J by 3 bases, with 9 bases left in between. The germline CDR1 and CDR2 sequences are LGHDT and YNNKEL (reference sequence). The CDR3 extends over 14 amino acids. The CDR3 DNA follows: TGTGCCAGCAGCCAAGACGGACTAAGCTACGAGCAGTACTTC. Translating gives CASSQDGLSYEQYF.

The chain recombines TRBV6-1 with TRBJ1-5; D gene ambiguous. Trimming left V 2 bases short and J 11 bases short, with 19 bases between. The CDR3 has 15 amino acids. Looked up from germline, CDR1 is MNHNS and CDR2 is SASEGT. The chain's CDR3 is CASSEWNSPPLAQHF. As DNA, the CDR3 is TGTGCCAGCAGTGAATGGAACAGCCCTCCGTTGGCCCAGCATTTT.

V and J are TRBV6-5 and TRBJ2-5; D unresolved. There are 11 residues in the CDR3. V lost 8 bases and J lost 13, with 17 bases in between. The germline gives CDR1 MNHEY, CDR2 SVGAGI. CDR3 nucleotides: TGTGCCAGCTGGGCGTCAACTGCGTCGTACTTC. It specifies CASWASTASYF.